The entry below describes one T cell receptor (beta chain). Its antigen is unknown. This sample was taken from a study of cytomegalovirus exposure and HLA in healthy donors. The study, taken as a whole, reports: Data from an earlier analysis indicated that most TCR beta V segments were productive either about 87% or about 30% of the time. In a later analysis, parvovirus B19, influenza, CMV and Epstein-Barr virus appeared linked to several top co-occurrence clusters.

PCR employed 60 Vbeta and 13 Jbeta primers. This table comes from immunoSEQ multiplex PCR, and its TCRdb copy is limited to in-frame clones, with some not included. This repertoire shows hundreds of thousands of clones, 70% to 80% found once; its top ten account for 3% to 4%. This CDR3 spans 18 amino acids. V shed 0 bases, J shed 0 bases, and the junction held 8 bases outside the gene matches. The V gene's germline CDR1 is SGHRS and CDR2 YFSETQ. The sequenced material came from PBMCs. The rearrangement links TRBV5-1 to TRBJ1-1; 10 nucleotides agree with TRBD1. The clonotype was recovered from a male donor in good health and CMV-seronegative. CDR3 amino acids: CASSLADRGHLMNTEAFF. DNA for the CDR3: TGCGCCAGCAGCTTGGCAGACAGGGGGCATTTAATGAACACTGAAGCTTTCTTT.